This T cell receptor (beta chain) was identified in a study of post-analysis software for immune sequencing data. Across the whole study: Included courses were relapsing-remitting and secondary progressive multiple sclerosis; progressive-relapsing multiple sclerosis was also included.

Worth noting for this clonotype: Antigen unknown.

The CDR3 spans 14 residues. Germline values: CDR1 SGHRS, CDR2 YFSETQ. The ends lost 4 bases at V and 10 bases at J; junction bases unmatched: 8. Regarding the study as a whole: Among five TRBV segments more frequent in patients than controls were TRBV5-6, TRBV5-1 and TRBV20-1. The F measure placed samples prepared in the same batch into strongly shared clusters.

The library was made from cDNA and included unique molecular identifiers. In TCRdb, the PCR reads were re-called with MiXCR into one record per CDR3 protein. The data show fewer than 850,000 distinct CDR3 sequences, about 27% seen once. The J gene is TRBJ2-1, the V gene TRBV5-1; 10 bases agree with TRBD1. The TCR was taken from a girl aged 10 to 17 with multiple sclerosis. The sequencing input was blood. CDR3 amino acids: CASSTRDRGHEQFF. DNA of the CDR3: TGCGCCAGCAGCACGCGGGACAGGGGTCACGAGCAGTTCTTC.